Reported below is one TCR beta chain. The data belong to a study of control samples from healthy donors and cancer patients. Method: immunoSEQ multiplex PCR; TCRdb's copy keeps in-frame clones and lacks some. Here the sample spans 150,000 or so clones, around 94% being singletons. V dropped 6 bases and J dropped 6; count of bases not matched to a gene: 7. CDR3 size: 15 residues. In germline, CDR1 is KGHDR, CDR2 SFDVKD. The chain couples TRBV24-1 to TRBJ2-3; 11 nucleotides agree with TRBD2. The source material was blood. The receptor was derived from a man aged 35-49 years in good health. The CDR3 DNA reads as TGTGCCACCAGTCCAACTAGCGGGAGAAGGGATACGCAGTATTTT. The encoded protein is CATSPTSGRRDTQYF.